This T cell receptor beta chain emerged from a study of control samples from healthy donors and cancer patients. Libraries were prepared by immunoSEQ multiplex PCR; TCRdb keeps only in-frame clonotypes and omits some of them. The sample yields some 90,000 clones, about 89% seen once. The CDR3 has 16 residues. V was shortened by 4 bases and J by 5 bases, with 18 bases between the two germline ends. Germline CDR1 reads SGHNT; CDR2 reads YYREEE (reference sequence). The rearrangement joins TRBV5-4 to TRBJ2-2; D perhaps matches TRBD2 (5 bases). The specimen was blood. This receptor was identified in a woman aged 55-69 years in good health. CDR3 loop: CASSLLDKGETGELFF. The CDR3 DNA follows: TGTGCCAGCAGCCTACTCGACAAGGGAGAGACCGGGGAGCTGTTTTTT.